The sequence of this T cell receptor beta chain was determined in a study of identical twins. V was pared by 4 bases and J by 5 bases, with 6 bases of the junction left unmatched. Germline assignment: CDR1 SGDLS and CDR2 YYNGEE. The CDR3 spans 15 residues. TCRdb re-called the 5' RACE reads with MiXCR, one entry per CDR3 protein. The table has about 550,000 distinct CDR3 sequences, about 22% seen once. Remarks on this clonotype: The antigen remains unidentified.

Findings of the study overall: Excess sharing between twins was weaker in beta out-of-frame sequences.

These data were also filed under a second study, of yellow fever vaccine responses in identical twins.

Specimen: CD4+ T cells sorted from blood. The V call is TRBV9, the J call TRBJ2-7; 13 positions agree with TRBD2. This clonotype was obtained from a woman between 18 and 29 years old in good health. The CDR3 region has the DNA TGTGCCAGCAGCCCGATGGGACTAGCGGGAAACGAGCAGTACTTC. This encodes CASSPMGLAGNEQYF.